This passage covers 17 T cell receptor beta chains from one sample sequenced in a study of blood T cell repertoires in COVID-19. This table comes from immunoSEQ multiplex PCR, and its TCRdb copy is limited to in-frame clones, with some not included. The table includes roughly 230,000 clones, nearly 90% detected once. The specimen was peripheral blood. Receptors were obtained from a woman aged 40 to 55 who had recovered from COVID-19.

In this sample, this clone turned up once. The rearrangement links TRBV5-6 to TRBJ2-4; the match to TRBD2 covers 15 bases. The trim removed 2 bases at V and 8 bases at J, leaving 5 bases unmatched. CDR1 and CDR2 from the germline V gene are SGHDT and YYEEEE. The CDR3 totals 16 residues. CDR3 nucleotide sequence: TGTGCCAGCAGCTTCGGGACTAGCGGGGGGCGGGACATTCAGTACTTC. Its translation is CASSFGTSGGRDIQYF.

The gene calls are TRBV27 and TRBJ1-1; D is perhaps TRBD1 (5 bases). V lost 4 bases and J 1 base, leaving 22 bases between the germline ends. Germline V gives CDR1 MNHEY, CDR2 SMNVEV (reference sequence). CDR3 length equals 18 residues. CDR3 amino acids: CASSSHSRVIGGNTEAFF. The CDR3 region has the DNA TGTGCCAGCAGTTCCCACTCCAGGGTGATCGGGGGGAACACTGAAGCTTTCTTT.

The chain is built from TRBV30 and TRBJ1-6, with unresolved D. CDR1 is GTSNPN and CDR2 is SVGIG in the germline V gene (reference sequence). This CDR3 region has 13 residues. V dropped 5 bases and J dropped 9 bases, with 14 bases sitting between them. CDR3 coding DNA: TGTGCCTGGTCCCTCGGGGAAGGTTCACCCCTCCACTTT. Translation gives CAWSLGEGSPLHF. Variable domain in full (rest from reference TRBV30 and TRBJ1-6): SQTIHQWPATLVQPVGSPLSLECTVEGTSNPNLYWYRQAAGRGLQLLFYSVGIGQISSEVPQNLSASRPQDRQFILSSKKLLLSDSGFYLCAWSLGEGSPLHFGNGTRLTVT.

J is TRBJ2-1 and V is TRBV28, with 7 bases aligning to TRBD1. J gave up 1 base and V 4 bases, and 4 bases lay outside the gene matches. The V gene's germline CDR1 is MDHEN and CDR2 SYDVKM. The CDR3 spans 15 residues. CDR3 sequence: CASSSWDSSYNEQFF. The CDR3 coding sequence is TGTGCCAGCAGTTCATGGGACAGTTCCTACAATGAGCAGTTCTTC.

The chain employs TRBV4-3 and TRBJ1-5; D remains ambiguous. Germline V lookup: CDR1 LGHNA, CDR2 YSLEER. CDR3 size: 13 residues. With 4 bases removed from V and 3 bases from J, the gap between germline ends came to 7 bases. Here the CDR3 reads CASSPSINQPQHF. The CDR3 coding sequence is TGCGCCAGCAGCCCAAGCATCAATCAGCCCCAGCATTTT.

The rearrangement uses TRBV27 and TRBJ2-3, with TRBD1 matching over 12 bases. The CDR3 contains 15 residues. The V gene's germline CDR1 is MNHEY and CDR2 SMNVEV (reference sequence). V dropped 10 bases and J dropped 3; count of bases not matched to a gene: 8. The CDR3 region has the DNA TGTGCCACCCTGGGGGGACAGGGGGCGACAGATACGCAGTATTTT. This codes for CATLGGQGATDTQYF.

This chain links TRBV7-2 with TRBJ2-2; perhaps TRBD1 as D (6 bases). Trimming took 3 bases from V and 0 from J, leaving 8 bases between them. The CDR3 is made up of 15 amino acids. Germline V gene lookup returns CDR1 SGHTA and CDR2 FQGNSA. In DNA form, the CDR3 reads TGTGCCAGCAGCTTTTGGGGGCCGAACACCGGGGAGCTGTTTTTT. Its protein is CASSFWGPNTGELFF. Full variable domain (outside the CDR3, taken from reference TRBV7-2 and TRBJ2-2): GAGVSQSPSNKVTEKGKDVELRCDPISGHTALYWYRQSLGQGLEFLIYFQGNSAPDKSGLPSDRFSAERTGGSVSTLTIQRTQQEDSAVYLCASSFWGPNTGELFFGEGSRLTVL.

V usage is TRBV18 and J usage is TRBJ2-7, with TRBD1 matching 8 bases. The CDR3 sequence is 15 residues long. In germline, CDR1 is KGHSH, CDR2 LQKENI. V lost 6 bases, J lost 0 bases, and 7 bases stayed unmatched. CDR3 coding DNA: TGTGCCAGCTCGCCTACAGGGGGAGGCTCCTACGAGCAGTACGTC. Its translation is CASSPTGGGSYEQYV.

The chain employs TRBV7-2 and TRBJ1-5; 7 bases are a match to TRBD1. Germline lookup yields CDR1 SGHTA and CDR2 FQGNSA. This CDR3 contains 12 residues. J gave up 7 bases and V 5 bases, and 2 bases lay outside the gene matches. CDR3 amino acids: CASSRQGQPQHF. The CDR3 nucleotides read TGTGCCAGCAGCCGACAGGGACAGCCCCAGCATTTT.

The V and J genes are TRBV2 and TRBJ1-5; D is perhaps TRBD1 (5 bases). Germline lookup yields CDR1 SNHLY and CDR2 FYNNEI. This CDR3 contains 14 residues. V lost 8 bases and J 6 bases, leaving 17 bases between the germline ends. This CDR3 reads CASSLGNGGQPQHF. The CDR3 DNA reads as TGTGCCAGCTCGCTAGGGAACGGGGGTCAGCCCCAGCATTTT.

The chain couples TRBV6-5 to TRBJ1-5; D perhaps matches TRBD1 (6 bases). V was shortened by 6 bases and J by 4 bases, with 16 bases between the two germline ends. The V gene's germline CDR1 is MNHEY and CDR2 SVGAGI. This CDR3 region has 15 residues. CDR3 nucleotides: TGTGCCAGCAGGGCCATTGGACAGACAAATCAGCCCCAGCATTTT. Encoded protein: CASRAIGQTNQPQHF.

J is TRBJ1-1 and V is TRBV6-6, with TRBD1 as a possible D gene (5 bases). CDR3 length: 15 amino acids. Per germline, CDR1 MNHNY and CDR2 SVGAGI (reference sequence). Trimming cost V 4 bases and J 6 bases, with 18 bases left between them. The CDR3 region is CASSSPDSWSAEAFF. The CDR3 DNA reads as TGTGCCAGCAGTTCCCCCGACAGTTGGAGCGCTGAAGCTTTCTTT.

This clone was detected a few times. The genes are TRBV19 and TRBJ1-2, with 7 positions matching TRBD1. J lost 2 bases, V lost 7 bases, and 7 bases had no gene match. Germline lookup yields CDR1 LNHDA and CDR2 SQIVND (reference sequence). This CDR3 comprises 14 residues. The CDR3 spells CASTRQQGNYGYTF. CDR3 nucleotides: TGTGCCAGTACCCGCCAACAGGGGAACTATGGCTACACCTTC.

The chain couples TRBV19 to TRBJ2-7; 8 bases agree with TRBD1. Losses at the gene ends were 5 bases for V and 5 bases for J; bases not matched to a gene: 8. Germline V lookup: CDR1 LNHDA, CDR2 SQIVND (reference sequence). The CDR3 is 14 residues long. As DNA, the CDR3 is TGTGCCAGTAGTTACGGACAGGGTAGAGACGAGCAGTACTTC. Its translation is CASSYGQGRDEQYF.

This rearrangement joins TRBV14 to TRBJ1-1; D is unresolved. Looked up from germline, CDR1 is SGHDN and CDR2 is FVKESK. The V gene lost 4 bases and the J gene lost 4 bases, with 13 bases spanning the gap. CDR3 length: 14 amino acids. The CDR3 loop is CASSPHPRSTEAFF. The CDR3 DNA reads TGTGCCAGCAGCCCCCACCCACGGAGCACTGAAGCTTTCTTT. The complete variable domain, with remaining parts taken from reference TRBV14 and TRBJ1-1, reads EAGVTQFPSHSVIEKGQTVTLRCDPISGHDNLYWYRRVMGKEIKFLLHFVKESKQDESGMPNNRFLAERTGGTYSTLKVQPAELEDSGVYFCASSPHPRSTEAFFGQGTRLTVV.

This sequence joins TRBV9 and TRBJ2-3; 14 positions agree with TRBD2. Germline CDR1 reads SGDLS; CDR2 reads YYNGEE. The ends lost 3 bases at V and 4 bases at J; junction bases unmatched: 4. The CDR3 loop spans 16 amino acids. The CDR3, as DNA: TGTGCCAGCAGCGCGACTAGCGGGAGGGTGGCAGATACGCAGTATTTT. Its translation: CASSATSGRVADTQYF.

About this clone: This same CDR3 is encoded by further DNA sequences in the sample. The V and J genes are TRBV2 and TRBJ2-5, with no clear D. The CDR3 length is 12 residues. CDR1 is SNHLY, CDR2 FYNNEI, per germline. Trimming shortened V by 4 bases and J by 1 base, and 4 bases separated the two germline ends. The CDR3 bases are TGTGCCAGCAGTGTACTCCAAGAGACCCAGTACTTC. Amino acid sequence: CASSVLQETQYF.